The rows below give T cell receptor beta chains drawn from one sample of a study of T cells in Graves' hyperthyroidism and ophthalmopathy. TCRdb reprocessed the multiplex PCR reads with MiXCR, giving one entry per CDR3 protein. Of a few hundred thousand distinct CDR3 sequences listed, around 20% are singletons. The sample comprised blood. The receptors stem from a young man with Graves' hyperthyroidism. Each CDR3 is given with its conserved first and last residue. Fields, in order: J gene, D gene, clone size, V gene, CDR3 length, CDR3 DNA, CDR3 protein. A D gene is named only where the DNA matches it firmly. A clone size is listed for some rows: how often the clone was seen (once, few, many), or a class if it is expanded.

TRBJ1-2 | . | many | TRBV7-2 | 11 | TGTGCCAGCGACAGGAGGTATGGCTACACCTTC | CASDRRYGYTF
TRBJ1-3 | . | few | TRBV12-3/TRBV12-4 | 14 | TGTGCCAGCAGTCAAGGAGGGTTAAGAAACACCATATATTTT | CASSQGGLRNTIYF
TRBJ2-6 | . | many | TRBV6-5 | 17 | TGTGCCAGCAGTTACAATGGGGGGCTCTCTGGGGCCAACGTCCTGACTTTC | CASSYNGGLSGANVLTF
TRBJ1-1 | . | . | TRBV28 | 13 | TGTGCCAGCAGACTGCGGGTGAGCACTGAAGCTTTCTTT | CASRLRVSTEAFF
TRBJ2-5 | . | many | TRBV12-3/TRBV12-4 | 19 | TGTGCCAGCAGCCCGCACGGGCTTCCAAAAGCAACAAGTACGGAGACCCAGTACTTC | CASSPHGLPKATSTETQYF
TRBJ1-5 | . | . | TRBV28 | 15 | TGTGCCAGCAGCCCGGCGGGGAAGGGGGATCAGCCCCAGCATTTT | CASSPAGKGDQPQHF
TRBJ2-3 | TRBD2 | . | TRBV12-3/TRBV12-4 | 16 | TGTGCCAGCAGTTTACTTGCGGGGGGGGTGACAGATACGCAGTATTTT | CASSLLAGGVTDTQYF
TRBJ1-2 | . | once | TRBV6-1 | 14 | TGTGCCAGCGATGCCGGCAGGGCTTTCTATGGCTACACCTTC | CASDAGRAFYGYTF
TRBJ1-1 | . | few | TRBV29-1 | 15 | TGCAGCGTCGGGAGGATCGGGGGCTCGAACACTGAAGCTTTCTTT | CSVGRIGGSNTEAFF
TRBJ1-5 | . | many | TRBV28 | 14 | TGTGCCAGCAATGGGTATGGCGATCGTGAGCCCCAGCATTTT | CASNGYGDREPQHF
TRBJ2-7 | TRBD2 | . | TRBV6-1 | 15 | TGTGCCAGCAGTGACGGGACTAGCGGAGATTACGAGCAGTACTTC | CASSDGTSGDYEQYF
TRBJ2-2 | . | many | TRBV6-5 | 15 | TGTGCCAGCAGCACCCGTCCCGCGAACACCGGGGAGCTGTTTTTT | CASSTRPANTGELFF
TRBJ2-2 | TRBD2 | few | TRBV7-3 | 15 | TGTGCCAGCAGCCGGGGGGGGTCGAACACCGGGGAGCTGTTTTTT | CASSRGGSNTGELFF
TRBJ1-1 | TRBD1 | many | TRBV6-5 | 15 | TGTGCCAGCAGTTCCTCCTCGACAGGGGATACTGAAGCTTTCTTT | CASSSSSTGDTEAFF
TRBJ2-5 | TRBD1 | . | TRBV4-3 | 17 | TGCGCCAGCAGCCAAGATTGGGACAGGGGAGGGCAAGAGACCCAGTACTTC | CASSQDWDRGGQETQYF
TRBJ1-5 | . | many | TRBV6-1 | 15 | TGTGCCAGCAGTCAAGGGCGAAGGAGAAATCAGCCCCAGCATTTT | CASSQGRRRNQPQHF